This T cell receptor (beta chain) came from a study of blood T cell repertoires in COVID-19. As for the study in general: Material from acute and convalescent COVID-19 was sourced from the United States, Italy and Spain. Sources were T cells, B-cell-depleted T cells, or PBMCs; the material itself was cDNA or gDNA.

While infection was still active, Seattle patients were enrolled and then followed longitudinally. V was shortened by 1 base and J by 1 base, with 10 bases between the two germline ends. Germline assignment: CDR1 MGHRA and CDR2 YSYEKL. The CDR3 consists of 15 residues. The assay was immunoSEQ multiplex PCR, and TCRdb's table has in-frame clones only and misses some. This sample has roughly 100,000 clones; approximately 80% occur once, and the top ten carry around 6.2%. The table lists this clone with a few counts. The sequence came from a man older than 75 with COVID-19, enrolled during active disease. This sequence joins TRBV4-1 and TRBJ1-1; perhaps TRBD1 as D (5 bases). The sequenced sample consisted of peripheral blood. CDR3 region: CASSQGWGENTEAFF. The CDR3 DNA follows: TGCGCCAGCAGCCAAGGTTGGGGGGAGAACACTGAAGCTTTCTTT.